The clone carrying this T cell receptor (beta chain) was counted a few times. Its specificity is not known. This entry belongs to a study of metastatic and nonmetastatic thyroid tumors. Study-wide background: Blood and tumor or nodule tissue repertoires from malignant and benign thyroid patients were compared.

The study's findings and limits: Versus benign nodules, malignant thyroid tumors reportedly had significantly higher TCR beta diversity, in blood and tumor.

In the source study's methods: A classifier of distant metastasis in papillary thyroid cancer was built from CDR3 differences (across clinicopathological groups). MiXCR reprocessed the PCR reads for TCRdb. The V and J calls come from TCRdb's annotation, not from the publication. The sample has some 40,000 clones; roughly a fifth are singletons. Each patient came to thyroid surgery without any prior treatment (of any kind). Trimming took 1 base from V and 0 from J, leaving 8 bases between them. The CDR3 length is 15 residues. CDR1 and CDR2 from the germline V gene are MGHRA and YSYEKL. Sequencing was done on a sample of blood. This receptor was obtained from a female donor with papillary thyroid cancer or a benign thyroid nodule (not recorded which). Some clones in this sample may be carry-over from other donors' samples. The rearrangement uses TRBV4-1 and TRBJ2-3; no firm D call. CDR3 in DNA: TGCGCCAGCAGCCAAGGGTGGGATAGCACAGATACGCAGTATTTT. Encoded protein: CASSQGWDSTDTQYF.